Shown below are 32 T cell receptor beta chains from a single sample sequenced in a study of radiation and T cells in renal cell carcinoma. Regarding time point: blood 2 weeks post-SBRT. The treatment here: 15 Gy SBRT to primary tumor, nephrectomy 4 weeks later. Measured with immunoSEQ multiplex PCR; TCRdb has only the in-frame clones, and not every one. The sample yields roughly 120,000 clones, more than 80% seen once. The sequencing here drew on blood, taken from a patient whose treatment included radiotherapy and nephrectomy. All receptors come from a woman between 55 and 75 years old with renal cell carcinoma.

The genes are TRBV25-1 and TRBJ1-4; D is unclear. V was trimmed by 2 bases and J by 7 bases, leaving 8 bases between them. The CDR3 is made up of 13 amino acids. The germline CDR1 and CDR2 sequences are MGHDK and SYGVNS. CDR3 sequence: CASSERVSEKLFF. The CDR3 nucleotides are TGTGCCAGCAGTGAAAGAGTCAGTGAAAAACTGTTTTTT.

The chain recombines TRBV5-5 with TRBJ2-5, with 7 bases lining up with TRBD1. Germline V gene sequence: CDR1 SGHKS, CDR2 YYEKEE (reference sequence). Germline trimming cut 4 bases from V and 1 base from J; bases unmatched to any gene: 4. The CDR3 sequence is 14 residues long. The CDR3 bases are TGTGCCAGCAGCCAGACAGGGCCCCAAGAGACCCAGTACTTC. It codes for CASSQTGPQETQYF.

The V and J genes are TRBV5-6 and TRBJ1-1; D remains unclear. Germline V gene data show CDR1 as SGHDT and CDR2 as YYEEEE. This CDR3 spans 13 amino acids. V lost 4 bases, J lost 8 bases, and 15 bases lay in between. The CDR3 is CASSAMVGTEAFF. CDR3 nucleotide sequence: TGTGCCAGCAGCGCCATGGTGGGTACAGAAGCTTTCTTT.

This chain joins TRBV5-6 and TRBJ2-7, with D uncertain. The CDR3 contains 15 residues. Per germline, CDR1 SGHDT and CDR2 YYEEEE. With 0 bases removed from V and 3 bases from J, the gap between germline ends came to 13 bases. In DNA form, the CDR3 reads TGTGCCAGCAGCTTGGCCATGACAATCGGCTACGAGCAGTACTTC. Protein: CASSLAMTIGYEQYF.

This clone was picked up one time. The J gene is TRBJ1-2, the V gene TRBV5-1; 11 nucleotides agree with TRBD1. V shed 4 bases, J shed 6 bases, and the junction held 5 bases outside the gene matches. The CDR3 has 14 residues. Germline V gene data show CDR1 as SGHRS and CDR2 as YFSETQ. The CDR3 sequence is CASSTGQGADGYTF. In DNA form, the CDR3 reads TGCGCCAGCAGCACCGGACAGGGGGCTGATGGCTACACCTTC.

This clone was counted only a few times. The V and J genes are TRBV23-1 and TRBJ1-1, with a weak D call TRBD1 (6 bases). TRBV23-1 is labeled an ORF, and its function is uncertain. The CDR3 totals 15 residues. Trimming cost V 5 bases and J 0 bases, with 13 bases left between them. The CDR3 region has the DNA TGCGCCAGCAGTAAGAACAGGGCCATGAACACTGAAGCTTTCTTT. This encodes CASSKNRAMNTEAFF.

The chain has TRBV28 and TRBJ2-5; tentatively, D is TRBD2 (6 bases). CDR1 is MDHEN, CDR2 SYDVKM, per germline. Trimming took 2 bases from V and 6 from J, leaving 13 bases between them. This CDR3 region has 14 residues. The CDR3 spells CASSLEGRTKTQYF. CDR3 in DNA: TGTGCCAGCAGTTTAGAGGGACGGACTAAGACCCAGTACTTC.

The genes are TRBV7-2 and TRBJ1-5; D gene unclear. CDR1 SGHTA and CDR2 FQGNSA come from the germline V gene. The CDR3 runs 16 residues. With 2 bases removed from V and 3 bases from J, the gap between germline ends came to 14 bases. The CDR3 DNA follows: TGTGCCAGCAGCTTAACTGGTGTGTTTTCCAATCAGCCCCAGCATTTT. This codes for CASSLTGVFSNQPQHF.

The chain recombines TRBV7-9 with TRBJ1-3; unclear D gene. This CDR3 spans 10 amino acids. V lost 8 bases, J lost 4 bases, and 3 bases lay in between. CDR1 is SEHNR, CDR2 FQNEAQ, per germline (reference sequence). CDR3: CASAGNTIYF. DNA of the CDR3: TGTGCCAGCGCGGGAAACACCATATATTTT.

This chain links TRBV9 with TRBJ1-6; D is unclear. Germline V gene data show CDR1 as SGDLS and CDR2 as YYNGEE. The CDR3 extends over 13 amino acids. Trimming stripped 0 bases from V and 9 bases from J, with 7 bases between. The CDR3 loop is CASSVDGLSPLHF. The CDR3, as DNA: TGTGCCAGCAGCGTAGATGGACTTTCACCCCTCCACTTT.

The V call is TRBV5-6, the J call TRBJ2-6; D unclear. The V end lost 4 bases, the J end lost 4 bases, and 9 bases lay between the germline ends. This CDR3 spans 14 amino acids. CDR1 SGHDT and CDR2 YYEEEE come from the germline V gene. Here the CDR3 reads CASSPLTGANVLTF. CDR3 coding DNA: TGTGCCAGCAGCCCCCTGACCGGGGCCAACGTCCTGACTTTC.

A single count supports this clone. As DNA, the CDR3 is TGTGCCAGCAGCTTGGCCGGTAGGGGGCGGACTGAAGCTTTCTTT. Amino acids: CASSLAGRGRTEAFF. The chain is built from TRBV5-6 and TRBJ1-1, with 7 bases matching TRBD1. The length of the CDR3 is 15 residues. The germline CDR1 and CDR2 sequences are SGHDT and YYEEEE. V shed 0 bases and J 5 bases; nucleotides not matched to a gene: 7.

This chain joins TRBV6-1 and TRBJ1-5, with unresolved D. The germline V and J ends were trimmed by 5 bases and 4 bases, with 9 bases remaining between them. The CDR3 has 13 residues. Germline CDR1 and CDR2: MNHNS and SASEGT. Written as DNA, the CDR3 is TGTGCCAGCAGTACATTATGGAATCAGCCCCAGCATTTT. Its translation is CASSTLWNQPQHF.

This chain joins TRBV28 and TRBJ1-4; D unclear. V lost 2 bases, J lost 5 bases, and 6 bases lay in between. Germline CDR1 MDHEN, CDR2 SYDVKM. This CDR3 is built from 13 residues. The CDR3 region has the DNA TGTGCCAGCAGTTTAGACCCCAATGAAAAACTGTTTTTT. As protein: CASSLDPNEKLFF.

The chain combines TRBV4-3 with TRBJ2-1, with D perhaps TRBD2 (6 bases). Germline-derived CDR1 and CDR2 are LGHNA and YSLEER. The germline V and J ends were trimmed by 1 base and 9 bases, with 16 bases remaining between them. The CDR3 length is 15 residues. The CDR3 is CASSQAWDFQGEQFF. In DNA form, the CDR3 reads TGCGCCAGCAGCCAAGCCTGGGACTTTCAGGGTGAGCAGTTCTTC.

This chain uses TRBV5-5 with TRBJ1-2; D may be TRBD1 (5 bases). V gave up 4 bases and J gave up 2 bases, with 15 bases separating them. The CDR3 has 15 residues. Germline V CDR1 and CDR2: SGHKS, YYEKEE (reference sequence). CDR3 bases: TGTGCCAGCAGCCAAAGTTCGTCAGGGAACTATGGCTACACCTTC. As protein: CASSQSSSGNYGYTF.

The V and J genes are TRBV5-1 and TRBJ1-3, with unresolved D. The length of the CDR3 is 15 residues. Germline CDR1 reads SGHRS; CDR2 reads YFSETQ. Trimming took off 1 base at V and 2 bases at J, with 10 bases between the two ends. Here the CDR3 DNA reads TGCGCCAGCAGCTTGTATGGGGAGACTGGAAACACCATATATTTT. Translation gives CASSLYGETGNTIYF.

V gene TRBV19 combines with J gene TRBJ2-5, with 8 bases that match TRBD1. Germline CDR1 reads LNHDA; CDR2 reads SQIVND (reference sequence). Germline trimming cut 6 bases from V and 5 bases from J; bases unmatched to any gene: 2. This CDR3 comprises 12 residues. Here the CDR3 reads CASRGDRETQYF. The CDR3 region has the DNA TGTGCCAGTAGGGGGGACAGGGAGACCCAGTACTTC. The full variable domain, completed using reference TRBV19 and TRBJ2-5, is DGGITQSPKYLFRKEGQNVTLSCEQNLNHDAMYWYRQDPGQGLRLIYYSQIVNDFQKGDIAEGYSVSREKKESFPLTVTSAQKNPTAFYLCASRGDRETQYFGPGTRLLVL.

The table lists this clone with many counts. The chain links TRBV4-1 to TRBJ1-1; 7 bases agree with TRBD1. The CDR3 consists of 14 residues. Per germline, CDR1 MGHRA and CDR2 YSYEKL. V lost 4 bases and J lost 4; bases outside the gene matches: 6. In DNA, the CDR3 is TGCGCCAGCAGCCTGCCAGGGGGGATCACTGAAGCTTTCTTT. This sequence encodes CASSLPGGITEAFF.

The CDR3 loop reads CASRPRSGQGVETQYF. CDR3 nucleotide sequence: TGTGCCAGTAGGCCCCGGTCGGGACAGGGAGTGGAGACCCAGTACTTC. The chain recombines TRBV19 with TRBJ2-5; 9 nucleotides line up with TRBD1. J gave up 5 bases and V 6 bases, and 13 bases lay outside the gene matches. Germline V lookup: CDR1 LNHDA, CDR2 SQIVND (reference sequence). The CDR3 loop spans 16 amino acids.

This chain joins TRBV9 and TRBJ1-1, with D possibly TRBD1 on 6 matching bases. V lost 3 bases and J lost 3, with 12 bases in between. The CDR3 has 14 amino acids. Looked up from germline, CDR1 is SGDLS and CDR2 is YYNGEE. CDR3 sequence reads: CASSAHDRHTEAFF. The DNA of the CDR3 is TGTGCCAGCAGCGCCCATGACAGGCACACTGAAGCTTTCTTT.

This chain links TRBV5-1 with TRBJ2-2, with a tentative D call TRBD1 (6 bases). This CDR3 is 16 amino acids long. Germline CDR1 reads SGHRS; CDR2 reads YFSETQ. V gave up 0 bases and J gave up 3 bases, with 12 bases separating them. The CDR3 reads CASSLAPGAYTGELFF. The DNA of the CDR3 is TGCGCCAGCAGCTTGGCCCCAGGGGCGTACACCGGGGAGCTGTTTTTT.

This sequence joins TRBV28 and TRBJ2-7, with no clear D. CDR1 and CDR2 from the germline V gene are MDHEN and SYDVKM. The CDR3 extends over 12 amino acids. The V end was cut by 4 bases, the J end by 3 bases, with 7 bases between. The CDR3 region has the DNA TGTGCCAGCAGTTCCGGTCTCTACGAGCAGTACTTC. Encoded protein: CASSSGLYEQYF.

The chain is built from TRBV19 and TRBJ2-3, with D possibly being TRBD2 (6 bases). Trimming removed 1 base at V and 0 bases at J, with 8 bases between. CDR3 size: 15 residues. Germline CDR1 LNHDA, CDR2 SQIVND (reference sequence). In nucleotides, the CDR3 is TGTGCCAGTAGTATAGGCGGGACTAGCACAGATACGCAGTATTTT. As protein: CASSIGGTSTDTQYF.

V is TRBV28 and J is TRBJ1-2, with TRBD1 as a possible D gene (5 bases). The CDR3 is 14 residues long. V was pared by 5 bases and J by 0 bases, with 10 bases between. Germline assignment: CDR1 MDHEN and CDR2 SYDVKM. The chain's CDR3 is CASSPRAPNYGYTF. The DNA of the CDR3 is TGTGCCAGCAGTCCCAGGGCCCCTAACTATGGCTACACCTTC.

V usage is TRBV6-5 and J usage is TRBJ2-5; no clear D. Per the germline V gene, CDR1 is MNHEY and CDR2 is SVGAGI. The V and J ends lost 6 bases and 2 bases respectively, with 10 bases between them. This CDR3 region has 13 residues. The CDR3 is CASRPNLQETQYF. CDR3 DNA sequence: TGTGCCAGCAGGCCCAACTTGCAAGAGACCCAGTACTTC.

The rearrangement uses TRBV5-1 and TRBJ1-1; possibly TRBD1 for D (5 bases). Germline V CDR1 and CDR2: SGHRS, YFSETQ. The CDR3 sequence is 16 residues long. Trimming took 4 bases from V and 4 from J, leaving 20 bases between them. The CDR3 reads CASSPEPTGGSTEAFF. The CDR3 DNA reads TGCGCCAGCAGCCCAGAGCCTACGGGGGGGAGCACTGAAGCTTTCTTT.

This chain connects TRBV10-3 to TRBJ1-2; 10 positions match TRBD1. This CDR3 is 16 amino acids long. The germline CDR1 and CDR2 sequences are ENHRY and SYGVKD. The V segment lost 0 bases and the J segment 5 bases; nucleotides outside the gene matches: 6. This CDR3 is CAISESNGDRGYGYTF. The CDR3, as DNA: TGTGCCATCAGTGAGTCAAATGGGGACAGGGGATATGGCTACACCTTC.

This clone came up once. This rearrangement joins TRBV2 to TRBJ2-7; D possibly uses TRBD1 or TRBD2 (5 bases each). Germline CDR1 and CDR2: SNHLY and FYNNEI. Trimming pared 7 bases from V and 5 bases from J, leaving 15 bases between. This CDR3 is 13 amino acids long. CDR3 loop: CASKQGRDHEQYF. CDR3 coding DNA: TGTGCCAGCAAGCAGGGTAGGGACCACGAGCAGTACTTC. The variable domain in full, completed from reference TRBV2 and TRBJ2-7, reads EPEVTQTPSHQVTQMGQEVILRCVPISNHLYFYWYRQILGQKVEFLVSFYNNEISEKSEIFDDQFSVERPDGSNFTLKIRSTKLEDSAMYFCASKQGRDHEQYFGPGTRLTVT.

This clone has a single count. The V gene is TRBV5-1, the J gene TRBJ2-3; D is unclear. The CDR3 has 17 amino acids. From germline, CDR1 is SGHRS and CDR2 YFSETQ. V was cut by 4 bases and J by 4 bases, with 22 bases left in between. CDR3 DNA sequence: TGCGCCAGCAGCGTCCCCTTACTACCTCTCGAGGCAGATACGCAGTATTTT. This gives the protein CASSVPLLPLEADTQYF.

This chain uses TRBV18 with TRBJ2-6; D is uncertain. V gave up 4 bases and J gave up 0 bases, with 13 bases separating them. Germline CDR1 reads KGHSH; CDR2 reads LQKENI. This CDR3 has 17 residues. The CDR3 loop reads CASSRDMISSGANVLTF. CDR3 nucleotides: TGTGCCAGCTCACGTGACATGATCAGCTCTGGGGCCAACGTCCTGACTTTC.

This clone occurred a few times. The chain couples TRBV7-2 to TRBJ1-2; possible D gene TRBD1, 5 bases. The CDR3 runs 16 residues. The ends were cut back, 1 base at V and 7 bases at J, with 19 bases in the middle. CDR1 is SGHTA and CDR2 is FQGNSA in the germline V gene. This CDR3 is CASSLEGSSLRGGYTF. CDR3 DNA sequence: TGTGCCAGCAGCTTAGAGGGGTCCAGTCTGCGGGGTGGCTACACCTTC.